The 7 T cell receptor delta chains in this list originate from one sample, sequenced in a study of DNA immune sequencing with unique molecular identifiers. A 32-plex genomic DNA assay used primers for all 8 TRDV and 4 TRDJ genes. In around 3 barcoding PCR cycles, molecules received a 12-nucleotide UMI, then adapter PCR followed. TCRdb fed the multiplex PCR reads to CATT. The sample holds 4,000 to 5,500 delta-chain clones, approximately 11% seen once. Sequencing input: gamma-delta T cells enriched from blood buffy coat, or unenriched PBMCs (not recorded which). These receptors all come from a human donor in good health.

Remarks on this clone: A read error is the likely source, as a far larger clone sits one nucleotide away. Other nucleotide sequences in the sample specify the same CDR3. The chain uses TRDV2 and TRDJ1; 11 bases are shared with TRDD3. Germline values: CDR1 GEAIGNYY, CDR2 EKD. The length of the CDR3 is 17 residues. This chain's CDR3 is CACDTVGGYAGTDKLIF. CDR3 nucleotides: TGTGCCTGCGACACCGTTGGGGGATACGCTGGGACCGATAAACTCATCTTT.

This clone was seen a handful of times. This DNA's translation differs at residue 8 from TCRdb's protein, which comes from a much larger clone; a read error is likely, and the protein shown is translated from the DNA. The chain is built from TRDV2 and TRDJ3; maybe TRDD3 (6 bases). The CDR3 extends over 18 amino acids. V shed 0 bases and J shed 2 bases, with 13 bases lying between them. Germline lookup yields CDR1 GEAIGNYY and CDR2 EKD. The CDR3 DNA follows: TGTGCCTGTGACACCGCTGGGGAATACACCTGGGACACCCGACAGATGTTTTTC. Translation gives CACDTAGEYTWDTRQMFF.

Comment on this clone: The TCRdb record carries a much larger clone's protein, which differs from this DNA's translation at residue 4; a read error is the likely cause, and the protein listed here is the DNA translation. This chain joins TRDV2 and TRDJ2; the match to TRDD3 covers 12 bases. CDR3 length equals 18 residues. Germline V gives CDR1 GEAIGNYY, CDR2 EKD. The CDR3 DNA follows: TGTGCCTGTGTCACCCTACTGGGGGATACTTCTCTGACAGCACAACTCTTCTTT. Protein: CACVTLLGDTSLTAQLFF.

This clone occurred a few times. The likely explanation is a read error, given a far larger clone one base away. Different DNA sequences within this sample yield the same CDR3. The chain recombines TRDV2 with TRDJ1, with 7 nucleotides matching TRDD3. The germline CDR1 and CDR2 sequences are GEAIGNYY and EKD. The CDR3 length is 18 residues. CDR3 coding DNA: TGTGCCTGTGACACCGTAGGAGGTGGGGATATCCGATCCGATAAACTCATATTT. It encodes CACDTVGGGDIRSDKLIF.

This clone is termed large. This sample also contains other DNA sequences that code for the same CDR3. The chain carries TRDV2 and TRDJ1; TRDD3 matches at 8 bases. J lost 0 bases, V lost 0 bases, and 8 bases had no gene match. CDR3 length: 17 amino acids. The germline CDR1 and CDR2 sequences are GEAIGNYY and EKD. The CDR3 sequence is CACDTLTGGHDTDKLIF. CDR3 in DNA: TGTGCCTGTGACACCTTAACTGGGGGGCATGACACCGATAAACTCATCTTT.

This clone was observed a few times. The protein recorded in TCRdb matches a much larger clone and deviates from this DNA's translation at residue 8, suggesting a read error; the protein here is obtained by translating the DNA. The chain uses TRDV2 and TRDJ3; D call uncertain. The CDR3 contains 19 residues. Between the trimmed V and J ends, which lost 0 bases and 0 bases, there was a span of 14 bases. CDR1 is GEAIGNYY and CDR2 is EKD in the germline V gene. CDR3 nucleotide sequence: TGTGCCTGTGACACCGCCGGGTGGGCTAGCTCCTGGGACACCCGACAGATGTTTTTC. It translates to CACDTAGWASSWDTRQMFF.

This clone was recorded a few times. The protein TCRdb lists belongs to a much larger clone and differs from this DNA's translation at residue 18, which points to a read error; the protein shown is made from the DNA. The CDR3 nucleotides read TGTGCCTGTGACACCTTGTCTTTACTGGGGGAAGAGTACACCGATAAACTCACCTTT. Translating gives CACDTLSLLGEEYTDKLTF. The chain links TRDV2 to TRDJ1; 9 bases are shared with TRDD3. The CDR3 covers 19 residues. CDR1 is GEAIGNYY and CDR2 is EKD in the germline V gene.